This T cell receptor beta chain comes out of a study of T cell responses to AZD1222 COVID-19 vaccine. Deletions cut 9 bases from V and 8 bases from J, with 13 bases between. The CDR3 length is 12 residues. Assay: immunoSEQ multiplex PCR; the TCRdb copy retains only in-frame clones and omits some. The sample yields about 160,000 clones, around 93% seen once. The source is an adult in good health. Source: peripheral blood, taken on day 0 of AZD1222 vaccination. V usage is TRBV12-3 or TRBV12-4 and J usage is TRBJ1-4; D is unclear. The CDR3 protein is CASGVVSEKLFF. CDR3 in DNA: TGTGCCAGTGGGGTTGTGAGCGAAAAACTGTTTTTT.